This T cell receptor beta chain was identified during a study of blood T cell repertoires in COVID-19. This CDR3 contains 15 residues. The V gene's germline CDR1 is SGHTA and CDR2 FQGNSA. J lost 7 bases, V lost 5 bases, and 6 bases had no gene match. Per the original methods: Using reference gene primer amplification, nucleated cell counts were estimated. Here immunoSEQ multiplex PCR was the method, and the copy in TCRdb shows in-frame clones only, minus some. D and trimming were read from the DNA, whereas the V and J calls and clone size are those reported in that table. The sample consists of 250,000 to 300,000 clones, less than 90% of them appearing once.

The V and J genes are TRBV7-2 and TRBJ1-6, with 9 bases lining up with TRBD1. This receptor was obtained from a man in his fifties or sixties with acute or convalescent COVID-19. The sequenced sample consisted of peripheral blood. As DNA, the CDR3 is TGTGCCAGCAGCCCGTGGACAGGGGCAAATTCACCCCTCCACTTT. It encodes CASSPWTGANSPLHF.